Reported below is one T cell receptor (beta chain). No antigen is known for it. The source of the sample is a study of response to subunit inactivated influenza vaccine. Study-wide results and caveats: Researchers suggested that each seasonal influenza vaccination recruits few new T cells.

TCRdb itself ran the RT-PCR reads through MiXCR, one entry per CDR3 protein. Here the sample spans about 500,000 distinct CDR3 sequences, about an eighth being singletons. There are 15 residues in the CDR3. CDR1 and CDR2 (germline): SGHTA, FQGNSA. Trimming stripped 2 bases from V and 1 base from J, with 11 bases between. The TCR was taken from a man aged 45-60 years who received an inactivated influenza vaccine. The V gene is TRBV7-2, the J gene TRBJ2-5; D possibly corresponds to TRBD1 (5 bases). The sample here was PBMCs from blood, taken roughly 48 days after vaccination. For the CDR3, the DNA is TGTGCCAGCAGCTTACCTACAGGTGGCCAAGAGACCCAGTACTTC. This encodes CASSLPTGGQETQYF.